One and the same sample provided the 17 T cell receptor beta chains below, sequenced in a study of blood T cell repertoires in COVID-19. TCRdb keeps only in-frame clones here, not all; method: immunoSEQ multiplex PCR. The profile shows 150,000 to 200,000 clones, about 90% of them singletons. The sample comprised peripheral blood. Source of these receptors: a young man with COVID-19, enrolled during active disease.

This chain uses TRBV7-3 with TRBJ1-1; 8 bases line up with TRBD1. The CDR3 loop spans 15 amino acids. The germline CDR1 and CDR2 sequences are SGHTA and FQGTGA. Germline trimming cut 5 bases from V and 3 bases from J; bases unmatched to any gene: 8. Here the CDR3 DNA reads TGTGCCAGCAGCCCAGGGGGCCGGGTGCACACTGAAGCTTTCTTT. Protein: CASSPGGRVHTEAFF.

The CDR3 DNA reads TGTGCCAGCAGCGAGCGGGGGGCACAGGATACGCAGTATTTT. It translates to CASSERGAQDTQYF. The chain recombines TRBV27 with TRBJ2-3; 9 nucleotides match TRBD2. This CDR3 has 14 amino acids. After removal of 6 bases from V and 6 bases from J, the junction contained 7 bases not matched to a gene. CDR1 is MNHEY and CDR2 is SMNVEV in the germline V gene (reference sequence).

The chain is built from TRBV29-1 and TRBJ1-2, with D possibly being TRBD1 (6 bases). In germline, CDR1 is SQVTM, CDR2 ANQGSEA. This CDR3 contains 13 residues. V lost 7 bases and J 3 bases, leaving 15 bases between the germline ends. The CDR3 coding sequence is TGCAGCGCCAGGGCAGGGGACCACTATGGCTACACCTTC. Protein sequence: CSARAGDHYGYTF. The full variable domain, in which reference TRBV29-1 and TRBJ1-2 provide the parts outside the CDR3, is SAVISQKPSRDICQRGTSLTIQCQVDSQVTMMFWYRQQPGQSLTLIATANQGSEATYESGFVIDKFPISRPNLTFSTLTVSNMSPEDSSIYLCSARAGDHYGYTFGSGTRLTVV.

The J gene is TRBJ1-1, the V gene TRBV5-1; D remains unclear. V was cut by 5 bases and J by 0 bases, with 11 bases left in between. The CDR3 loop spans 14 amino acids. The germline V gene encodes CDR1 SGHRS and CDR2 YFSETQ. The CDR3 is CASSLLVMNTEAFF. The CDR3 nucleotides read TGCGCCAGCAGTCTACTCGTCATGAACACTGAAGCTTTCTTT.

V is TRBV4-2 and J is TRBJ2-4; 8 nucleotides align to TRBD1. Germline V gene data show CDR1 as LGHNA and CDR2 as YNFKEQ. The CDR3 spans 18 residues. J lost 0 bases, V lost 0 bases, and 7 bases had no gene match. The CDR3 sequence is CASSQELGQGIAKNIQYF. CDR3 nucleotides: TGTGCCAGCAGCCAAGAACTAGGACAGGGCATAGCCAAAAACATTCAGTACTTC.

This clone is a singleton in its sample. The chain combines TRBV25-1 with TRBJ2-3, with D possibly matching TRBD2 (5 bases). The length of the CDR3 is 16 residues. V was trimmed by 0 bases and J by 0 bases, leaving 10 bases between them. The germline V gene encodes CDR1 MGHDK and CDR2 SYGVNS. The CDR3 DNA sequence: TGTGCCAGCAGTGAATACAAAGGACTTAGCACAGATACGCAGTATTTT. Translated: CASSEYKGLSTDTQYF. Looking up the rest from reference TRBV25-1 and TRBJ2-3 gives the full variable domain: EADIYQTPRYLVIGTGKKITLECSQTMGHDKMYWYQQDPGMELHLIHYSYGVNSTEKGDLSSESTVSRIRTEHFPLTLESARPSHTSQYLCASSEYKGLSTDTQYFGPGTRLTVL.

The rearrangement uses TRBV12-5 and TRBJ2-3, with 7 bases fitting TRBD2. The germline CDR1 and CDR2 sequences are LGHNT and FRNRAP. This CDR3 spans 16 amino acids. The trim removed 5 bases at V and 2 bases at J, leaving 10 bases unmatched. CDR3 nucleotide sequence: TGTGCTAGTGGTCTCTCCGGGCTAGCGGCCACAGATACGCAGTATTTT. This translates into CASGLSGLAATDTQYF.

The V call is TRBV5-1, the J call TRBJ2-5; 11 bases map to TRBD1. Trimming cost V 4 bases and J 4 bases; bases outside gene matches: 9. The CDR3 spans 16 residues. Per germline, CDR1 SGHRS and CDR2 YFSETQ. In nucleotides, the CDR3 is TGCGCCAGCAGCCCGGGCGGACAGGGGGCGTTAGAGACCCAGTACTTC. It yields the protein CASSPGGQGALETQYF.

The chain has TRBV4-3 and TRBJ1-1, with 8 bases matching TRBD1. V shed 1 base, J shed 0 bases, and the junction held 4 bases outside the gene matches. CDR1 and CDR2 from the germline V gene are LGHNA and YSLEER. There are 16 residues in the CDR3. The CDR3 bases are TGCGCCAGCAGCCAAGGGACAGGGTCCATGAACACTGAAGCTTTCTTT. The encoded protein is CASSQGTGSMNTEAFF.

This chain links TRBV19 with TRBJ2-3; the D gene is possibly TRBD2 (6 bases). Trimming removed 4 bases at V and 1 base at J, with 15 bases between. Germline lookup yields CDR1 LNHDA and CDR2 SQIVND (reference sequence). The CDR3 is 16 residues long. This CDR3 is CASSRRGRAGTDTQYF. For the CDR3, the DNA is TGTGCCAGTAGTAGGAGGGGAAGGGCTGGCACAGATACGCAGTATTTT.

CDR3 sequence (DNA): TGTGCCAGCTCGGCCGGGTTGGCCACTGAAGCTTTCTTT. This translates into CASSAGLATEAFF. The chain recombines TRBV18 with TRBJ1-1, with unresolved D. The germline gives CDR1 KGHSH, CDR2 LQKENI. The V end lost 6 bases, the J end lost 4 bases, and 12 bases lay between the germline ends. CDR3 length: 13 residues. Looking up the rest from reference TRBV18 and TRBJ1-1 gives the full variable domain: NAGVMQNPRHLVRRRGQEARLRCSPMKGHSHVYWYRQLPEEGLKFMVYLQKENIIDESGMPKERFSAEFPKEGPSILRIQQVVRGDSAAYFCASSAGLATEAFFGQGTRLTVV.

This sequence joins TRBV6-5 and TRBJ1-5; possibly TRBD1 for D (6 bases). The length of the CDR3 is 16 residues. Germline V gene sequence: CDR1 MNHEY, CDR2 SVGAGI. V shed 0 bases and J shed 7 bases, with 16 bases lying between them. The CDR3 loop reads CASSYSFSGDKQPQHF. The CDR3 nucleotides read TGTGCCAGCAGTTACTCATTTTCAGGGGACAAGCAGCCCCAGCATTTT.

This clone was counted once. The CDR3 bases are TGTGCCAGCAGTTTCCACAGGGTAGGAGAAAAACTGTTTTTT. It specifies CASSFHRVGEKLFF. V is TRBV6-5 and J is TRBJ1-4, with D tentatively TRBD1 (6 bases). CDR1 and CDR2 (germline): MNHEY, SVGAGI. V dropped 4 bases and J dropped 8 bases, with 14 bases sitting between them. The CDR3 has 14 amino acids.

The chain combines TRBV27 with TRBJ2-3; 10 bases line up with TRBD2. This CDR3 comprises 16 residues. After removal of 5 bases from V and 4 bases from J, the junction contained 9 bases not matched to a gene. Germline loops: CDR1 MNHEY, CDR2 SMNVEV (reference sequence). CDR3 nucleotides: TGTGCCAGCAGTCCCTTTAGCGGGGGGTTCCCAGATACGCAGTATTTT. Its translation is CASSPFSGGFPDTQYF.

This clone was counted a single time. The gene calls are TRBV29-1 and TRBJ2-7; 10 bases agree with TRBD2. The J segment lost 2 bases and the V segment lost 4 bases, leaving 5 bases of the junction unmatched. The length of the CDR3 is 14 residues. Germline V lookup: CDR1 SQVTM, CDR2 ANQGSEA. CDR3 region: CSVGGLASTYEQYF. The CDR3 DNA is TGCAGCGTTGGGGGACTAGCGAGCACCTACGAGCAGTACTTC.

This clone was observed once. The chain couples TRBV6-5 to TRBJ1-2, with D possibly TRBD1 on 5 matching bases. This CDR3 is 14 amino acids long. The V end lost 6 bases, the J end lost 2 bases, and 13 bases lay between the germline ends. Germline loops: CDR1 MNHEY, CDR2 SVGAGI. This CDR3 reads CASRNGGVNYGYTF. The CDR3 nucleotides are TGTGCCAGCAGAAACGGGGGGGTAAACTATGGCTACACCTTC.

The CDR3 is CASSIDGGGEQYF. In DNA form, the CDR3 reads TGTGCCAGTAGTATAGATGGGGGAGGCGAGCAGTACTTC. The chain employs TRBV19 and TRBJ2-7, with D perhaps matching TRBD2 (6 bases). The CDR3 runs to 13 residues. CDR1 LNHDA and CDR2 SQIVND come from the germline V gene (reference sequence). The V gene lost 0 bases and the J gene lost 6 bases, with 9 bases spanning the gap.